This T cell receptor beta chain is drawn from a study of control samples from healthy donors and cancer patients. Germline CDR1 KGHSH, CDR2 LQKENI. The CDR3 loop spans 13 amino acids. The V end lost 4 bases, the J end lost 7 bases, and 10 bases lay between the germline ends. Produced via immunoSEQ multiplex PCR; TCRdb's table is partial and in-frame only. The data contain around 94,000 clones, approximately 95% of them singletons. Sequencing input: blood. The clonotype was recovered from a woman between 25 and 40 years old in good health. V usage is TRBV18 and J usage is TRBJ1-4; no definite D call. DNA for the CDR3: TGTGCCAGCTCACGGACCGGAGGTGAAAAACTGTTTTTT. Its protein is CASSRTGGEKLFF.